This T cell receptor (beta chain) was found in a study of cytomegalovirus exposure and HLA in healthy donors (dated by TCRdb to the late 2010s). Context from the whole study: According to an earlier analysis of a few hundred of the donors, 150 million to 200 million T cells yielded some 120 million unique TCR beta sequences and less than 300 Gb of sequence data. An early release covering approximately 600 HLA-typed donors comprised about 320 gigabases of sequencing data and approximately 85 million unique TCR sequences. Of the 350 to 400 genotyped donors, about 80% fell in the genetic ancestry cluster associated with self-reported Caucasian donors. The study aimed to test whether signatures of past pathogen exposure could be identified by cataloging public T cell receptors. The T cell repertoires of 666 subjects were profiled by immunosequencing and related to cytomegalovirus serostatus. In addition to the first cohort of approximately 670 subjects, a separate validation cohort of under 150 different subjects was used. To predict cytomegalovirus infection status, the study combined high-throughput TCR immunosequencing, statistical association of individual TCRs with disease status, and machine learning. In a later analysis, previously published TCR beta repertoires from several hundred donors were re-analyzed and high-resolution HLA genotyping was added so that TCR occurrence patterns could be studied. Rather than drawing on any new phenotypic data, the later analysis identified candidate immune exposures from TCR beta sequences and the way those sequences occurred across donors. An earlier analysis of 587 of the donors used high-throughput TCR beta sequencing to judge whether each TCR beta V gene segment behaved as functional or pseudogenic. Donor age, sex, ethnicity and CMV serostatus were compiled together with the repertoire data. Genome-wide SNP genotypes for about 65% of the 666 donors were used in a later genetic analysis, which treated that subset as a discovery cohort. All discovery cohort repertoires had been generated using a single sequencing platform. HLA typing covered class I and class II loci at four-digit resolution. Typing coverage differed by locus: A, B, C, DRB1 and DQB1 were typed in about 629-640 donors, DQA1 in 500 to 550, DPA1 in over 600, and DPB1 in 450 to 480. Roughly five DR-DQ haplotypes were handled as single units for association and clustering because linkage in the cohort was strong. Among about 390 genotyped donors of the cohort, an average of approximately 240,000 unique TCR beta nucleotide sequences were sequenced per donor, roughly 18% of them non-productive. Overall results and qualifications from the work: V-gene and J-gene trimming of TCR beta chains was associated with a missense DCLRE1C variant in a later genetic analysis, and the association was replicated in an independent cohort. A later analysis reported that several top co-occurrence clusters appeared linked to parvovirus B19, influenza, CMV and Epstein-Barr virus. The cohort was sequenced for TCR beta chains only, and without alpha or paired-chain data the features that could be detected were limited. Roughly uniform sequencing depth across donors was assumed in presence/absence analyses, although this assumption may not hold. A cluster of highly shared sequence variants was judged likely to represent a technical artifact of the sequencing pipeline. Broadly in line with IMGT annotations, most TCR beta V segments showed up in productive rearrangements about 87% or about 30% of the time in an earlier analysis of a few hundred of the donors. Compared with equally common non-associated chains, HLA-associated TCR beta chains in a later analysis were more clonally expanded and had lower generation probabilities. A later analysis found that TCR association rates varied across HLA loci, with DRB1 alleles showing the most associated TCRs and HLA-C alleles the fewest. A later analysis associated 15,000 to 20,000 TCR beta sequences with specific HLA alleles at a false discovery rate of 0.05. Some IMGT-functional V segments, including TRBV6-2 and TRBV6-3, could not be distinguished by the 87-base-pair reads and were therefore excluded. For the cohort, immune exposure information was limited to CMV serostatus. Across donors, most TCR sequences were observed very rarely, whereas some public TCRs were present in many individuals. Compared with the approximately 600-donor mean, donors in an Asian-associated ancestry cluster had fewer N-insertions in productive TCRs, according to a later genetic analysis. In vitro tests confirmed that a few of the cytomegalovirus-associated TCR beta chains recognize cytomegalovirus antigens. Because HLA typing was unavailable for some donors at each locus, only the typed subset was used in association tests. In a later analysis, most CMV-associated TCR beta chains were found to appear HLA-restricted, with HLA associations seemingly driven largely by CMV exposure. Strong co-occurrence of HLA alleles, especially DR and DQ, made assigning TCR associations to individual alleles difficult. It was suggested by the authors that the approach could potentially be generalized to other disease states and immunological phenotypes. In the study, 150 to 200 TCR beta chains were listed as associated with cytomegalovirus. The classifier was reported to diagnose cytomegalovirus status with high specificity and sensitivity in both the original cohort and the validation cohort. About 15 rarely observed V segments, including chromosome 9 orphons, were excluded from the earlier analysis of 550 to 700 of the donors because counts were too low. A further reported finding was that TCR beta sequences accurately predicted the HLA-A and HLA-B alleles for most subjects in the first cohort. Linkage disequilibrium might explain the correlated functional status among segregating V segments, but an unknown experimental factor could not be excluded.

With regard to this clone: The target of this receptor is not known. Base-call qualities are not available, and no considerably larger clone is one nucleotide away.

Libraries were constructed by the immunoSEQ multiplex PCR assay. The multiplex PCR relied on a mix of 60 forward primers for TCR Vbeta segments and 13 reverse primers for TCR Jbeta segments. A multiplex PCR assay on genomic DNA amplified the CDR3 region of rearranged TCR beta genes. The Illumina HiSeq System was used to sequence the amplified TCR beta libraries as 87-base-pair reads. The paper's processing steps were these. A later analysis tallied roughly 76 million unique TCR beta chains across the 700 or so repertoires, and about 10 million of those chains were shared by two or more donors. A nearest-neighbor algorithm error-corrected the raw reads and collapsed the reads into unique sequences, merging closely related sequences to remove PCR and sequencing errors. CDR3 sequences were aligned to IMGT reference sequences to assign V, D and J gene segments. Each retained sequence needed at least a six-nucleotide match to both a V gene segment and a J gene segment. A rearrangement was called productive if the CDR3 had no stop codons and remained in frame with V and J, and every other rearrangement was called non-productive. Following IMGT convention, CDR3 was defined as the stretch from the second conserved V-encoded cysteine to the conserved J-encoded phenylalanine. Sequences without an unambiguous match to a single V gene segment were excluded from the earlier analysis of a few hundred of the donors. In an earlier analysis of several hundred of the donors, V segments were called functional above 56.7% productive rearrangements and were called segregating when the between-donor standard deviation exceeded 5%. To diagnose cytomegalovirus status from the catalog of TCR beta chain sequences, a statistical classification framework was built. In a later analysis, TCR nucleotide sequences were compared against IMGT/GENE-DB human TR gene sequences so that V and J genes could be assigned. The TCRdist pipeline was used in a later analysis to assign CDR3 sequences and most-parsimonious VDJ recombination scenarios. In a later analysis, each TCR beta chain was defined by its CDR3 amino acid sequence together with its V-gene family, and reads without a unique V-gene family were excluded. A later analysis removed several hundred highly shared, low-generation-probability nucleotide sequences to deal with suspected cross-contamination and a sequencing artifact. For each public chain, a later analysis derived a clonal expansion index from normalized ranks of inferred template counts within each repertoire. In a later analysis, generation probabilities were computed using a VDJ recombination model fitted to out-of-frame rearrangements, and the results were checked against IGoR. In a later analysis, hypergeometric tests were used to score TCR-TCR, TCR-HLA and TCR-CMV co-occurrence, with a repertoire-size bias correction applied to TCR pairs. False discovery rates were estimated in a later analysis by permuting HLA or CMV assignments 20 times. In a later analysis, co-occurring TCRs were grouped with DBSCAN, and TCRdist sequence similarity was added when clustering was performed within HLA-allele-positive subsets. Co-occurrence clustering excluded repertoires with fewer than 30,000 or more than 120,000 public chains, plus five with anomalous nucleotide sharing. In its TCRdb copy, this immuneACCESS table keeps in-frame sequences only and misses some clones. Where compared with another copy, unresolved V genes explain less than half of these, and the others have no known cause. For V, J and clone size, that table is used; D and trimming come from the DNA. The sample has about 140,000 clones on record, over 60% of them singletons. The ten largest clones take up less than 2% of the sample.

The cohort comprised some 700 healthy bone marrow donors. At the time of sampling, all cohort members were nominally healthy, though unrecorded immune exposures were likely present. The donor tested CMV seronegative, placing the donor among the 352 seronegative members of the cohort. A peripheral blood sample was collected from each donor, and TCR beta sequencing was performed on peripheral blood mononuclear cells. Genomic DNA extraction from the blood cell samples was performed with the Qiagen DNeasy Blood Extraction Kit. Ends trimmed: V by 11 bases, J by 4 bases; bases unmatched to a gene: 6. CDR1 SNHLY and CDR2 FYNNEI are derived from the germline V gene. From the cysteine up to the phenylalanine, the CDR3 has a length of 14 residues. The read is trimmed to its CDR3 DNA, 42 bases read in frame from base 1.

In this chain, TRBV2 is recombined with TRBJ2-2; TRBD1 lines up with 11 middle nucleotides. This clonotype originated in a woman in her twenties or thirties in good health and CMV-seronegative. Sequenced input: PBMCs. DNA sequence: TGTGCCGGACGGACAGGGGGCGGCACCGGGGAGCTGTTTTTT. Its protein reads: CAGRTGGGTGELFF.